This T cell receptor beta chain emerged from a study of shared clonotypes between healthy human individuals. Remarks on this clone: Other DNA sequences within the sample encode an identical CDR3.

This CDR3 is 13 amino acids long. Germline V gene lookup returns CDR1 SGHRS and CDR2 YFSETQ. Trimming cost V 0 bases and J 5 bases, with 8 bases left between them. Repertoires were generated with immunoSEQ multiplex PCR, while TCRdb's copy carries only in-frame clones and drops some. The sample comprises some 1,400,000 clones, roughly 96% of which are singletons, and roughly 1.2% rests with the top ten. The specimen sequenced was naive CD4+ T cells sorted from blood. Subset given: CD45RA+ positively selected. This rearrangement joins TRBV5-1 to TRBJ2-5; D not resolved. The receptor comes from a man under 40 in good health. The CDR3 is CASSLGRVETQYF. CDR3 DNA: TGCGCCAGCAGCTTGGGACGGGTCGAGACCCAGTACTTC.